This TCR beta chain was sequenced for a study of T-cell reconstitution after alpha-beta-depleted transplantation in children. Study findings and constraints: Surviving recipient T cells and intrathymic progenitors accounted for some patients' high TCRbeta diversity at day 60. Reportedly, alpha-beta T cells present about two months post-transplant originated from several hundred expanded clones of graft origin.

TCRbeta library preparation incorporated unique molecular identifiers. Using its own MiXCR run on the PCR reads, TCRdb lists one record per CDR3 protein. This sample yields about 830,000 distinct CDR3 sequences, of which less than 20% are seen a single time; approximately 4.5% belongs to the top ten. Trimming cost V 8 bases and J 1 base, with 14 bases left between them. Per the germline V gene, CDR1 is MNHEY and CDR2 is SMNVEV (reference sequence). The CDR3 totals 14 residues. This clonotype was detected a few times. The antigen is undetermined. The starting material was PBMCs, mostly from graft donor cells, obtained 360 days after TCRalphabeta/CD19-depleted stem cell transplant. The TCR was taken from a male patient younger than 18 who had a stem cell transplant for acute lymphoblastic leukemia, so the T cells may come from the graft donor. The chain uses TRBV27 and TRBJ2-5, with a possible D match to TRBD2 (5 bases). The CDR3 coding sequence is TGTGCCAGCCGTGGGCAGGCGGGCCAAGAGACCCAGTACTTC. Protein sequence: CASRGQAGQETQYF.